One sample yielded the 25 T cell receptor beta chains listed below, sequenced in a study of cytomegalovirus exposure and HLA in healthy donors. The PCR used 60 Vbeta and 13 Jbeta primers. Here immunoSEQ multiplex PCR was the method, and the copy in TCRdb shows in-frame clones only, minus some. The table records fewer than 150,000 clones, 80% of them present only once. The sequenced material came from PBMCs. These receptors were collected from a middle-aged man in good health and CMV-seropositive.

This clone was seen a few times. This sequence joins TRBV18 and TRBJ2-7; 7 bases match TRBD2. V trimming: 3 bases; J trimming: 2 bases; junction bases outside the gene matches: 7. CDR1 is KGHSH and CDR2 is LQKENI in the germline V gene. The length of the CDR3 is 15 residues. CDR3 sequence reads: CASSPPGRGPYEQYF. CDR3 DNA: TGTGCCAGCTCACCCCCGGGGAGGGGCCCCTACGAGCAGTACTTC.

The genes are TRBV7-9 and TRBJ1-1, with D unclear. The CDR3 has 15 residues. V lost 5 bases, J lost 1 base, and 14 bases lay in between. The germline V gene has CDR1 SEHNR and CDR2 FQNEAQ (reference sequence). The CDR3 DNA reads TGTGCCAGCAGCCCCTGGGAGGTGGAGAACACTGAAGCTTTCTTT. The encoded protein is CASSPWEVENTEAFF.

The chain links TRBV5-1 to TRBJ2-7, with 10 bases that match TRBD1. CDR3 size: 16 residues. V lost 4 bases to trimming and J lost 3 bases; unmatched junction nucleotides: 10. CDR1 and CDR2 from the germline V gene are SGHRS and YFSETQ. The CDR3: CASSRTPGQGFYEQYF. The CDR3, as DNA: TGCGCCAGCAGCAGAACCCCGGGACAGGGGTTCTACGAGCAGTACTTC.

This sequence joins TRBV2 and TRBJ2-7; TRBD1 might be the D (6 bases). Per the germline V gene, CDR1 is SNHLY and CDR2 is FYNNEI. The CDR3 length is 13 residues. The V gene lost 6 bases and the J gene lost 7 bases, with 16 bases spanning the gap. CDR3 protein: CASSPGTFEEQYF. The CDR3 bases are TGTGCCAGCAGCCCCGGGACATTCGAAGAGCAGTACTTC.

The V and J genes are TRBV29-1 and TRBJ2-1; 9 bases are a match to TRBD2. The length of the CDR3 is 14 residues. J gave up 6 bases and V 3 bases, and 6 bases lay outside the gene matches. The germline CDR1 and CDR2 sequences are SQVTM and ANQGSEA. The CDR3 protein is CSVERGGLGNEQFF. The CDR3 DNA reads TGCAGCGTTGAGCGGGGGGGCCTTGGCAATGAGCAGTTCTTC.

This clone was observed a few times. The chain links TRBV5-4 to TRBJ2-5; TRBD1 matches 9 bases. V lost 4 bases and J lost 4; bases outside the gene matches: 5. The CDR3 has 14 amino acids. CDR1 is SGHNT and CDR2 is YYREEE in the germline V gene (reference sequence). The CDR3 reads CASSLGTGLETQYF. CDR3 nucleotides: TGTGCCAGCAGCCTAGGGACAGGGCTAGAGACCCAGTACTTC. The entire variable domain, with the rest obtained from reference TRBV5-4 and TRBJ2-5, is as follows: ETGVTQSPTHLIKTRGQQVTLRCSSQSGHNTVSWYQQALGQGPQFIFQYYREEENGRGNFPPRFSGLQFPNYSSELNVNALELDDSALYLCASSLGTGLETQYFGPGTRLLVL.

The V gene is TRBV30, the J gene TRBJ2-1; D is possibly TRBD1 (5 bases). V lost 5 bases, J lost 4 bases, and 12 bases lay in between. From germline, CDR1 is GTSNPN and CDR2 SVGIG (reference sequence). CDR3 size: 13 residues. In DNA form, the CDR3 reads TGTGCCTGGGCCCCCGACAGTTACAATGAGCAGTTCTTC. Translated: CAWAPDSYNEQFF.

CDR3 nucleotide sequence: TGTGCCAGCAGTGAAAAGGGACAGGGGGAAAGCTCCTATAATTCACCCCTCCACTTT. It encodes CASSEKGQGESSYNSPLHF. The rearrangement joins TRBV2 to TRBJ1-6, with TRBD1 identical over 11 bases. With 2 bases clipped from V and 0 bases from J, the junction kept 6 bases outside the gene matches. The germline CDR1 and CDR2 sequences are SNHLY and FYNNEI. The CDR3 extends over 19 amino acids.

The rearrangement uses TRBV29-1 and TRBJ1-3, with D tentatively TRBD1 (5 bases). This CDR3 comprises 15 residues. Germline V CDR1 and CDR2: SQVTM, ANQGSEA. V lost 5 bases and J 3 bases, leaving 17 bases between the germline ends. The CDR3 here is CSVQGALQSGNTIYF. The CDR3 DNA is TGCAGCGTTCAAGGGGCCTTACAGAGTGGAAACACCATATATTTT.

In this sample, this clone turned up a few times. Distinct nucleotide sequences in the sample also encode this CDR3. This chain joins TRBV18 and TRBJ2-2, with a weak D call TRBD2 (5 bases). This CDR3 has 13 amino acids. The V and J ends lost 3 bases and 5 bases respectively, with 7 bases between them. Germline V CDR1 and CDR2: KGHSH, LQKENI. Here the CDR3 DNA reads TGTGCCAGCTCACCGAGGGAAACCGGGGAGCTGTTTTTT. This encodes CASSPRETGELFF.

The chain employs TRBV23-1 and TRBJ2-1, with TRBD1 as a possible D gene (8 bases). TRBV23-1 is treated as an ORF (open reading frame) with a function not yet certain. The CDR3 contains 15 residues. V lost 8 bases, J lost 5 bases, and 19 bases lay in between. The CDR3 DNA follows: TGCGCCAGCCGTACAGGGGGGGGCCCCGACAATGAGCAGTTCTTC. As protein: CASRTGGGPDNEQFF.

This chain connects TRBV7-2 to TRBJ2-7; 8 positions agree with TRBD1. V was pared by 5 bases and J by 3 bases, with 6 bases of the junction left unmatched. CDR3 size: 14 residues. Germline CDR1 and CDR2: SGHTA and FQGNSA. The CDR3 sequence: CASSTRTGHYEQYF. CDR3 nucleotides: TGTGCCAGCAGCACCCGGACAGGGCACTACGAGCAGTACTTC.

This clone has only a few counts. The V and J genes are TRBV27 and TRBJ2-7, with D perhaps TRBD2 (6 bases). The CDR3 is 13 residues long. Germline loops: CDR1 MNHEY, CDR2 SMNVEV (reference sequence). V was pared by 6 bases and J by 11 bases, with 20 bases between. Here the CDR3 DNA reads TGTGCCAGCAGCTTTACGGGGGACGGTCCGGAGTACTTC. Its translation: CASSFTGDGPEYF.

The V call is TRBV18, the J call TRBJ2-3, with TRBD2 identical over 7 bases. There are 12 residues in the CDR3. Germline values: CDR1 KGHSH, CDR2 LQKENI. The V segment lost 2 bases and the J segment 8 bases; nucleotides outside the gene matches: 1. The CDR3 is CASSPERGTQYF. The CDR3 DNA follows: TGTGCCAGCTCACCAGAGCGGGGTACGCAGTATTTT.

The chain couples TRBV7-6 to TRBJ2-7, with D perhaps matching TRBD2 (5 bases). CDR3 length: 13 amino acids. CDR1 is SGHVS, CDR2 FNYEAQ, per germline. Between the trimmed V and J ends, which lost 11 bases and 0 bases, there was a span of 14 bases. Here the CDR3 reads CAVAAGPSYEQYF. Here the CDR3 DNA reads TGTGCCGTCGCGGCGGGTCCCTCCTACGAGCAGTACTTC.

This clone was observed a single time. The chain is built from TRBV9 and TRBJ2-2; TRBD2 matches 8 bases. The CDR3 runs 17 residues. J gave up 0 bases and V 3 bases, and 7 bases lay outside the gene matches. Germline CDR1 and CDR2: SGDLS and YYNGEE. The CDR3 DNA reads TGTGCCAGCAGCGCCCTCGGGAGGGCAGCGAACACCGGGGAGCTGTTTTTT. As protein: CASSALGRAANTGELFF.

V usage is TRBV11-3 and J usage is TRBJ2-1; TRBD2 matches 13 bases. Germline CDR1 reads SGHNT; CDR2 reads YENEEA. CDR3 length equals 16 residues. V lost 5 bases to trimming and J lost 6 bases; unmatched junction nucleotides: 7. The CDR3 loop is CASSLGTSGKVNEQFF. Written as DNA, the CDR3 is TGTGCCAGCAGCCTCGGGACTAGCGGGAAGGTCAATGAGCAGTTCTTC. Complete variable domain (other parts from reference TRBV11-3 and TRBJ2-1): EAGVVQSPRYKIIEKKQPVAFWCNPISGHNTLYWYLQNLGQGPELLIRYENEEAVDDSQLPKDRFSAERLKGVDSTLKIQPAELGDSAVYLCASSLGTSGKVNEQFFGPGTRLTVL.

The genes are TRBV7-9 and TRBJ2-5; D is undetermined. Germline values: CDR1 SEHNR, CDR2 FQNEAQ (reference sequence). This CDR3 comprises 14 residues. Between the trimmed V and J ends, which lost 1 base and 1 base, there was a span of 7 bases. CDR3 amino acids: CASSLVGVQETQYF. In nucleotides, the CDR3 is TGTGCCAGCAGCTTAGTTGGAGTCCAAGAGACCCAGTACTTC.

The V call is TRBV27, the J call TRBJ1-6; no firm D call. V dropped 0 bases and J dropped 6 bases, with 3 bases sitting between them. The CDR3 is 13 residues long. Per germline, CDR1 MNHEY and CDR2 SMNVEV (reference sequence). As DNA, the CDR3 is TGTGCCAGCAGTTTATCTAGTAATTCACCCCTCCACTTT. Protein sequence: CASSLSSNSPLHF.

This chain links TRBV6-5 with TRBJ2-7, with D uncertain. The CDR3 is made up of 13 amino acids. The germline CDR1 and CDR2 sequences are MNHEY and SVGAGI. Trimming removed 5 bases from V and 0 bases from J, with 8 bases in between. DNA for the CDR3: TGTGCCAGCAGTACTCCGAACTCCTACGAGCAGTACTTC. It yields the protein CASSTPNSYEQYF.

The V gene is TRBV27, the J gene TRBJ1-1, with D unclear. The V end lost 0 bases, the J end lost 0 bases, and 5 bases lay between the germline ends. The germline V gene has CDR1 MNHEY and CDR2 SMNVEV (reference sequence). The CDR3 loop spans 14 amino acids. CDR3 sequence reads: CASSLSSMNTEAFF. The CDR3 nucleotides are TGTGCCAGCAGTTTATCGAGCATGAACACTGAAGCTTTCTTT.

To note about this clone: Distinct nucleotide sequences in the sample also encode this CDR3. The rearrangement joins TRBV5-1 to TRBJ2-7; no firm D call. This CDR3 region has 12 residues. Trimming removed 4 bases from V and 3 bases from J, with 8 bases in between. Germline V lookup: CDR1 SGHRS, CDR2 YFSETQ. The CDR3, as DNA: TGCGCCAGCAGCCTGGACGGCTACGAGCAGTACTTC. It translates to CASSLDGYEQYF.

V usage is TRBV4-3 and J usage is TRBJ2-7; 8 bases agree with TRBD1. The CDR3 consists of 17 residues. V trimming: 0 bases; J trimming: 2 bases; junction bases outside the gene matches: 9. CDR1 and CDR2 (germline): LGHNA, YSLEER. The CDR3 DNA reads as TGCGCCAGCAGCCAAGATATCCAGGGGGCGATCGCCTACGAGCAGTACTTC. The encoded protein is CASSQDIQGAIAYEQYF.

This clone was seen a few times. This rearrangement joins TRBV6-5 to TRBJ1-1; perhaps TRBD1 as D (6 bases). The CDR3 runs 12 residues. Trimming took 6 bases from V and 7 from J, leaving 12 bases between them. The germline gives CDR1 MNHEY, CDR2 SVGAGI. CDR3 in amino acids: CASSPVQGEAFF. The CDR3 coding sequence is TGTGCCAGCAGCCCTGTACAGGGTGAAGCTTTCTTT.

The J gene is TRBJ2-3, the V gene TRBV5-6, with 7 nucleotides matching TRBD1. The CDR3 has 16 amino acids. The trim removed 3 bases at V and 3 bases at J, leaving 10 bases unmatched. Germline assignment: CDR1 SGHDT and CDR2 YYEEEE. This chain's CDR3 is CASSSVPQGRTDTQYF. CDR3 coding DNA: TGTGCCAGCAGCTCAGTCCCACAGGGGCGGACAGATACGCAGTATTTT.